Given below is one T cell receptor (beta chain) in context. This clonotype occurred a few times. Its antigen specificity is not known. The sample holds no much larger clone one base away, and base qualities are not on file. The library was built by means of PCR. This sample was sequenced with an Illumina HiSeq 2500. To normalize quantification of the TCRbeta repertoire, the TCR libraries were built with molecular barcoding that relied on unique molecular identifiers. TCRdb applied fastp at Q25 and MiXCR to the public reads, then kept only in-frame beta chains. Each CDR3 protein appears once, grouped with its most common genes and DNA. The sample table shows approximately 400,000 distinct CDR3 sequences, and approximately 10% are seen once. Clones ranked in the top ten supply over 4.5% of the sample. There are 13 amino acids in the CDR3, from cysteine to phenylalanine inclusive. Only the CDR3 DNA is retained, 39 bases long and in frame from the first base. The germline V gene encodes CDR1 DFQATT and CDR2 SNEGSKA (reference sequence). The germline ends are 6 bases apart after V is trimmed by 3 bases and J by 1 base.

The sample comes from a study of T-cell reconstitution after alpha-beta-depleted transplantation in children listed by TCRdb under 2016. General notes on the study: The study quantitatively tracked T-cell immune reconstitution after TCRalphabeta/CD19-depleted allogeneic hematopoietic cell transplantation in children using TCR repertoire profiling.

The sample here was PBMCs from the stem cell graft donor, taken from the stem cell graft. The source of this sequence is a human donor who donated a stem cell graft to a child with acute myeloid leukemia. The chain is made from TRBV20-1 and TRBJ2-2, with no confident D gene call. For the CDR3, the sequence is CSASGLNTGELFF. The DNA sequence is as follows: TGCAGTGCTAGCGGCTTGAACACCGGGGAGCTGTTTTTT.